The 3 T cell receptor beta chains reported below all come from one sample, sequenced in a study of PD-L1 blockade in urothelial cancer. Sequenced by immunoSEQ multiplex PCR; TCRdb stores in-frame clones only, minus some. This table has some 28,000 clones, 80% to 85% appearing once. The sample consisted of PBMCs, taken around atezolizumab (anti-PD-L1) treatment. All receptors come from a man in his fifties with urothelial cancer.

The genes are TRBV5-1 and TRBJ1-6; no clear D. CDR1 is SGHRS and CDR2 is YFSETQ in the germline V gene. V was clipped by 0 bases and J by 4 bases, with 8 bases between them. CDR3 length: 15 amino acids. The CDR3 DNA reads TGCGCCAGCAGCTTGGAGGCGGGATATAATTCACCCCTCCACTTT. Its translation is CASSLEAGYNSPLHF.

The chain recombines TRBV27 with TRBJ1-2; D gene uncertain. V was clipped by 5 bases and J by 2 bases, with 15 bases between them. This CDR3 comprises 15 residues. Germline V gives CDR1 MNHEY, CDR2 SMNVEV (reference sequence). DNA for the CDR3: TGTGCCAGCAGTGCCTCCGGGAGCGGCAACTATGGCTACACCTTC. Its protein is CASSASGSGNYGYTF.

The chain couples TRBV7-8 to TRBJ2-1; perhaps TRBD2 as D (5 bases). V gave up 4 bases and J gave up 4 bases, with 11 bases separating them. The CDR3 extends over 14 amino acids. Germline lookup yields CDR1 SGHVS and CDR2 FQNEAQ. CDR3 sequence (DNA): TGTGCCAGCAGCTCCCCGGGATTTTACAATGAGCAGTTCTTC. It codes for CASSSPGFYNEQFF.